These 7 T cell receptor beta chains were sequenced from one sample in a study of T cell clones after liver transplantation. The protocol was immunoSEQ multiplex PCR, while the TCRdb copy is restricted to in-frame clones and leaves out a portion. The sample has about 85,000 clones; 82% are singletons. The sample in question was CD4+ T cells from blood, obtained roughly 3.5 years after liver transplant. The receptors come from a human patient who received a liver transplant. The graft donor may have contributed some T cells.

The chain carries TRBV10-3 and TRBJ1-3, with 8 bases matching TRBD1. The CDR3 extends over 14 amino acids. The V segment lost 7 bases and the J segment 6 bases; nucleotides outside the gene matches: 8. Germline-derived CDR1 and CDR2 are ENHRY and SYGVKD. The CDR3 DNA follows: TGTGCCATCAAGATGACAGGGGAAGCAAACACCATATATTTT. Its translation: CAIKMTGEANTIYF.

The chain combines TRBV19 with TRBJ1-3; 9 bases are a match to TRBD1. The V and J ends lost 6 bases and 5 bases, in that order; junction bases with no gene match: 8. CDR1 and CDR2 from the germline V gene are LNHDA and SQIVND (reference sequence). CDR3 size: 15 residues. CDR3 nucleotide sequence: TGTGCCAGTAGGATCACCGGGACAGGGAGAAACACCATATATTTT. The encoded protein is CASRITGTGRNTIYF.

In its sample, this clone was seen once. The genes are TRBV19 and TRBJ2-6; D uncertain. From germline, CDR1 is LNHDA and CDR2 SQIVND (reference sequence). This CDR3 region has 20 residues. Trimming removed 11 bases at V and 2 bases at J, with 31 bases between. The CDR3 sequence: CASSYGTFTFLGPGANVLTF. The CDR3 DNA follows: TGTGCCTCCTCGTACGGAACCTTTACCTTTCTCGGCCCTGGGGCCAACGTCCTGACTTTC.

About this clone: At one boundary the junction diverges from the germline segment, which might be a read error. This chain joins TRBV4-2 and TRBJ2-3; 9 bases line up with TRBD2. The CDR3 spans 15 residues. Germline CDR1 and CDR2: LGHNA and YNFKEQ. CDR3 sequence: CTSSQRGGGTDTQYF. The DNA of the CDR3 is TGTACCAGCAGCCAACGCGGGGGGGGTACAGATACGCAGTATTTT.

The chain couples TRBV28 to TRBJ1-2, with unresolved D. Trimming took off 5 bases at V and 4 bases at J, with 5 bases between the two ends. This CDR3 region has 11 residues. Germline values: CDR1 MDHEN, CDR2 SYDVKM. The CDR3 protein is CASSAVYGYTF. The CDR3 nucleotides read TGTGCCAGCAGTGCAGTCTATGGCTACACCTTC.

This chain connects TRBV5-1 to TRBJ1-4; D call uncertain. Trimming pared 0 bases from V and 8 bases from J, leaving 11 bases between. Germline V gene sequence: CDR1 SGHRS, CDR2 YFSETQ. This CDR3 is 14 amino acids long. The CDR3 loop reads CASSLEGLGEKLFF. The CDR3 DNA reads as TGCGCCAGCAGCTTGGAGGGCCTAGGGGAAAAACTGTTTTTT.

The rearrangement links TRBV7-2 to TRBJ2-1; TRBD2 matches 10 bases. V lost 2 bases and J lost 6; bases outside the gene matches: 4. The CDR3 length is 15 residues. From germline, CDR1 is SGHTA and CDR2 FQGNSA. The CDR3 bases are TGTGCCAGCAGCTTATTTAGCGGGAGGATCAATGAGCAGTTCTTC. Amino acid sequence: CASSLFSGRINEQFF. The whole variable domain, remainder taken from reference TRBV7-2 and TRBJ2-1, is GAGVSQSPSNKVTEKGKDVELRCDPISGHTALYWYRQSLGQGLEFLIYFQGNSAPDKSGLPSDRFSAERTGGSVSTLTIQRTQQEDSAVYLCASSLFSGRINEQFFGPGTRLTVL.